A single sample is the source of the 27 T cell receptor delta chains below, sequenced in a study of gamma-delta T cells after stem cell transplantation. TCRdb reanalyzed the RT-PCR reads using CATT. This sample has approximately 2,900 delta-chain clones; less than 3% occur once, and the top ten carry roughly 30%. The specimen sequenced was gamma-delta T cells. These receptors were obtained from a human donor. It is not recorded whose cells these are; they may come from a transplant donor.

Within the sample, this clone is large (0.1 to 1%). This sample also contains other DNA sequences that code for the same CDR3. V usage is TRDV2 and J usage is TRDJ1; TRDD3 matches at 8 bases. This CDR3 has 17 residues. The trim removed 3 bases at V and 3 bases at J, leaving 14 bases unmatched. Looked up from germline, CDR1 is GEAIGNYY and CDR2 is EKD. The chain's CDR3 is CACDSLMGDRIADKLIF. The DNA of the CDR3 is TGTGCCTGTGACTCTCTCATGGGGGATCGCATCGCCGATAAACTCATCTTT.

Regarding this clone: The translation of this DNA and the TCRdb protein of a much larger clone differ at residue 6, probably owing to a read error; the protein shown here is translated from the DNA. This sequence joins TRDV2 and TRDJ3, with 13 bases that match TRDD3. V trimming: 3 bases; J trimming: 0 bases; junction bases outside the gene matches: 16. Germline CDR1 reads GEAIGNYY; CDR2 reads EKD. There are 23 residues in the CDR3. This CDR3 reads CACDATLGDTRKRSSWDTRQMFF. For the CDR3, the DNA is TGTGCCTGTGACGCCACACTGGGGGATACGCGGAAAAGAAGCTCCTGGGACACCCGACAGATGTTTTTC.

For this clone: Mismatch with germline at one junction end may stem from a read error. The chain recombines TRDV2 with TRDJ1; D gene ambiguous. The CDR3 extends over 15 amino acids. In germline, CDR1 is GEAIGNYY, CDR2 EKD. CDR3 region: CACDAPESVTDKLIF. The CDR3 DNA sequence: TGCGCCTGTGACGCTCCGGAGTCGGTTACCGATAAACTCATCTTT.

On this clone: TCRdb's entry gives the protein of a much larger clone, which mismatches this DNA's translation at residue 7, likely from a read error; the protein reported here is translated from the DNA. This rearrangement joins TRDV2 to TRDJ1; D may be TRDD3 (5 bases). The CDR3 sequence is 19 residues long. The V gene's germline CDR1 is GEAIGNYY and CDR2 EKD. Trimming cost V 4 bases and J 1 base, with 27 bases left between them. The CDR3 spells CACENLEDKRVQATDKLIF. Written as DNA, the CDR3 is TGTGCCTGTGAAAACCTGGAGGATAAGCGAGTGCAGGCCACCGATAAACTCATCTTT.

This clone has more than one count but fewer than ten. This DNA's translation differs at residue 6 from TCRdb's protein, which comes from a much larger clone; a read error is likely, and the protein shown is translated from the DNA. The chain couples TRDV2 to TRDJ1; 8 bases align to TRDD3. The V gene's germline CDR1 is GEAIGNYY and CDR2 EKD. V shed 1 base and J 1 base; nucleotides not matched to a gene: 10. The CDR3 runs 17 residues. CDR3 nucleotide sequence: TGTGCCTGTGACACAGCGGGGGATATAAGGTCCACCGATAAACTCATCTTT. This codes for CACDTAGDIRSTDKLIF.

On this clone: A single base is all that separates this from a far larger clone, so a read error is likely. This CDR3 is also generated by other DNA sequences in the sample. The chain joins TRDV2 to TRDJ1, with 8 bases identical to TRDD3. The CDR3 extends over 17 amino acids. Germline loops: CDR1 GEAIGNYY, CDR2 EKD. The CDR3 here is CACYNLGEEWGPDKLIF. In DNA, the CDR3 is TGTGCCTGCTACAACCTGGGGGAGGAGTGGGGTCCCGATAAACTCATATTT.

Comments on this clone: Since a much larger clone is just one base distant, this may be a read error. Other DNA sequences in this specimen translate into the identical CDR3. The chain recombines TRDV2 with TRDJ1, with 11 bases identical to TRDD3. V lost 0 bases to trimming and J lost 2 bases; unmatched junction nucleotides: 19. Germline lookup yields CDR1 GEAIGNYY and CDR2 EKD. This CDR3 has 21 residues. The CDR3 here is CACDTVLLGDTLPPVTDKLIF. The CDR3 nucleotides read TGTGCCTGTGACACCGTTTTGTTGGGGGATACGCTCCCTCCCGTTACCGATAAACTCATCTTT.

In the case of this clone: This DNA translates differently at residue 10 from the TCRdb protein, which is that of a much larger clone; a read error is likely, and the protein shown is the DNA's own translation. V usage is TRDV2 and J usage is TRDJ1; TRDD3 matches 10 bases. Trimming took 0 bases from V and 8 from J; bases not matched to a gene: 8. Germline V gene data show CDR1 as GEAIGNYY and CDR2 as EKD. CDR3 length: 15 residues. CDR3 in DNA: TGTGCCTGTGACACCCTGGGGGATAATATCTCCAAACTCATCTTT. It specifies CACDTLGDNISKLIF.

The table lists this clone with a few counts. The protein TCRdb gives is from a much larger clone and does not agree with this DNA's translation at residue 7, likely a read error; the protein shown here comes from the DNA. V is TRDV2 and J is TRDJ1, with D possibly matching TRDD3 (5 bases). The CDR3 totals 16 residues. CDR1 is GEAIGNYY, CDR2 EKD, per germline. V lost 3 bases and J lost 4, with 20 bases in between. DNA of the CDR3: TGTGCCTGTGACGTACTGGAGGATAATCTGGGCGATAAACTCATCTTT. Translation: CACDVLEDNLGDKLIF.

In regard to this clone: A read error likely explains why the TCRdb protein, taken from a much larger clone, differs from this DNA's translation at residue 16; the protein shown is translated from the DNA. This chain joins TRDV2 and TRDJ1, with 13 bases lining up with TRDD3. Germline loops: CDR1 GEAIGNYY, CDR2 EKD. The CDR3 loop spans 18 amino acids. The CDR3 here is CACDTILGDTYYTDKPIF. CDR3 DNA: TGTGCCTGTGACACCATACTGGGGGATACGTATTACACCGATAAACCCATCTTT.

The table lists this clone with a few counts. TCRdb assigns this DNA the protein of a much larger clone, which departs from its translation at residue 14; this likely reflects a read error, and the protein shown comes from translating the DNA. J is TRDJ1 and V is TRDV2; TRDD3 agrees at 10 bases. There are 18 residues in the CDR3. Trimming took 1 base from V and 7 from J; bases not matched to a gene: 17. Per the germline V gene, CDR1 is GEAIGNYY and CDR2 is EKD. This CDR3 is CACDTLGDSGPTAGKLIF. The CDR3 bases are TGTGCCTGTGACACGCTGGGGGATAGTGGCCCAACAGCCGGTAAACTCATCTTT.

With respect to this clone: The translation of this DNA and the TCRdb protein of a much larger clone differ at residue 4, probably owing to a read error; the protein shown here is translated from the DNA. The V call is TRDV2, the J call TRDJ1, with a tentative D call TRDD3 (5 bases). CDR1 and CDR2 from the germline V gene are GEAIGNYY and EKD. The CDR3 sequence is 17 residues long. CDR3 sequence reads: CACNTVGVGLYTDKLIF. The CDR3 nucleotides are TGTGCCTGTAACACCGTTGGGGTCGGATTATACACCGATAAACTCATCTTT.

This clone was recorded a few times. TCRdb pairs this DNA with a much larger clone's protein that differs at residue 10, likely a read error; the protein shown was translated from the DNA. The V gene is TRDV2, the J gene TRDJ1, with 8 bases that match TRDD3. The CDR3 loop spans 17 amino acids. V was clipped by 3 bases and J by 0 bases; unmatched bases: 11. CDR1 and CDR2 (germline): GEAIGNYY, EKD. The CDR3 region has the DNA TGTGCCTGTGACTCGTTACTGGGGGCCCCGTACACCGATAAACTCATCTTT. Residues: CACDSLLGAPYTDKLIF.

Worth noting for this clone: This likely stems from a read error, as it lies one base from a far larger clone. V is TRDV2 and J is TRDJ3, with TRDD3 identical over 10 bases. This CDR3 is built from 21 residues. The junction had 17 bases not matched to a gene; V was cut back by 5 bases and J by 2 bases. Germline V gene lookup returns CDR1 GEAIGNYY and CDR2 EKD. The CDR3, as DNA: TGTGCCTGTGGCTCCGTAGAGGGGGATACGCGACCCACCTGGGACACCCGACAGATGTTTTTC. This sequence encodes CACGSVEGDTRPTWDTRQMFF.

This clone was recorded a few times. DNA of the CDR3: TGTGCCTGTGATACGCTGGGGACCCCGAGGGATAAACTCATCTTT. It encodes CACDTLGTPRDKLIF. V usage is TRDV2 and J usage is TRDJ1, with TRDD3 as a possible D gene (6 bases). Between the trimmed V and J ends, which lost 4 bases and 5 bases, there was a span of 19 bases. This CDR3 spans 15 amino acids. From germline, CDR1 is GEAIGNYY and CDR2 EKD.

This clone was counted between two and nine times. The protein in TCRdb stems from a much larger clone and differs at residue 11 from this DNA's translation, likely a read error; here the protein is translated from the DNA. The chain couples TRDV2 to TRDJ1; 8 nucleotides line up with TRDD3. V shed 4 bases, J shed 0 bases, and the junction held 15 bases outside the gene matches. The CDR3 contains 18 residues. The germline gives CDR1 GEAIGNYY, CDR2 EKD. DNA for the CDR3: TGTGCCTGTGATCGGCTGGGGGAAACAGGGTTGTACACCGATAAACTCATCTTT. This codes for CACDRLGETGLYTDKLIF.

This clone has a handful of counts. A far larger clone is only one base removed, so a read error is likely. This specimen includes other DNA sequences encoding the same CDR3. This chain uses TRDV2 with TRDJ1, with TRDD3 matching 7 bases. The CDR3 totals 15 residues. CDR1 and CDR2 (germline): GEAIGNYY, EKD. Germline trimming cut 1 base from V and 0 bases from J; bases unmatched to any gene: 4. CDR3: CACDTLLGDTDKLIF. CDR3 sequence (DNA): TGTGCCTGTGACACGCTCCTGGGGGACACCGATAAACTCATCTTT.

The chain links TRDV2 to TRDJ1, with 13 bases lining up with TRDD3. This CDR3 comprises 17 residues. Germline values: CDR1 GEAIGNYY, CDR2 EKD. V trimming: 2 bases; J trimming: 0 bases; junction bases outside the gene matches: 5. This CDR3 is CACDSVLGDTYTDKLIF. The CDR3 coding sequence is TGTGCCTGTGACAGTGTACTGGGGGATACGTACACCGATAAACTCATCTTT.

CDR3 nucleotide sequence: TGTGCCTGTGACACCGGATTCCGGAGTACTGGGGGCCGACAGTACACCGATAAACTCATCTTT. Its translation: CACDTGFRSTGGRQYTDKLIF. V is TRDV2 and J is TRDJ1, with TRDD3 matching over 8 bases. Per the germline V gene, CDR1 is GEAIGNYY and CDR2 is EKD. The V and J ends lost 0 bases and 0 bases, in that order; junction bases with no gene match: 20. The CDR3 loop spans 21 amino acids.

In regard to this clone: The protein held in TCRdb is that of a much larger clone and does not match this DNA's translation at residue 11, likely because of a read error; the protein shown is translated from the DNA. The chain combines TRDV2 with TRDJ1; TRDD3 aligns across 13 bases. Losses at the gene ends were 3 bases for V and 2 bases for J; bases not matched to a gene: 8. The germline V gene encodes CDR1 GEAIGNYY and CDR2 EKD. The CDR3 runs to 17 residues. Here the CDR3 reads CACDALLGDTQTDKLIF. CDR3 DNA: TGTGCCTGTGACGCCTTACTGGGGGATACGCAAACCGATAAACTCATCTTT.

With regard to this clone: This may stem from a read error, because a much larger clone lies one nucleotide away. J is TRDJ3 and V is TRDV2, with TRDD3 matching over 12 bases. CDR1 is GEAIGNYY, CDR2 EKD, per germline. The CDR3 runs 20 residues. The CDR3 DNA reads TGTGCCCGTGACAATACTGGGGGATACACTCCATCCTGGGACACCCGACAGATGTTTTTC. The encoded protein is CARDNTGGYTPSWDTRQMFF.

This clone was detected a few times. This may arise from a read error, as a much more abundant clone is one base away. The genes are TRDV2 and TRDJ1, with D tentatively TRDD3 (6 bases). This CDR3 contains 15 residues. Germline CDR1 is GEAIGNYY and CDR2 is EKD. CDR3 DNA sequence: TGTGCCTGTGACAATCTACTGGGAGAAACCGATAAACACATCTTT. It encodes CACDNLLGETDKHIF.

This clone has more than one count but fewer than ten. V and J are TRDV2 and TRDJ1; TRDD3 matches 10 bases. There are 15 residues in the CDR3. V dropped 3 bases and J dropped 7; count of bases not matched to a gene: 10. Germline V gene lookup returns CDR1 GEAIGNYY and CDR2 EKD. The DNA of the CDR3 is TGTGCCTGTGACCCTTTACTGGGGGATCGAGGTAAACTCATCTTT. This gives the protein CACDPLLGDRGKLIF.

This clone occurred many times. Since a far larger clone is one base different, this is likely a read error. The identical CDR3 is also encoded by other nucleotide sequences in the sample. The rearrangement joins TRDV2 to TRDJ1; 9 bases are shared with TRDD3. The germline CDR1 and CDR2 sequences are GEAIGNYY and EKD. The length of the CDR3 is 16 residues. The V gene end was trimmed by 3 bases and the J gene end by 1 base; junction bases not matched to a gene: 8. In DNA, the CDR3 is TGTGCCTGTGACCCTTTACTGGGGGACTCCACCGATAAACTCATCTTT. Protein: CACDPLLGDSTDKLIF.

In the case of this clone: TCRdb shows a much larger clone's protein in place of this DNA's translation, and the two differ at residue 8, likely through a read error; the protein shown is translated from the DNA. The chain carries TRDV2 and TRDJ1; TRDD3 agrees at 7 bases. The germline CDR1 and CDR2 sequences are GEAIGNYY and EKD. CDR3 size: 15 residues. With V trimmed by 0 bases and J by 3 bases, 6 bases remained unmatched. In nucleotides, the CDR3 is TGTGCCTGTGACACCCTGGGGGGTAGATCCGATAAACTCATCTTT. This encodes CACDTLGGRSDKLIF.

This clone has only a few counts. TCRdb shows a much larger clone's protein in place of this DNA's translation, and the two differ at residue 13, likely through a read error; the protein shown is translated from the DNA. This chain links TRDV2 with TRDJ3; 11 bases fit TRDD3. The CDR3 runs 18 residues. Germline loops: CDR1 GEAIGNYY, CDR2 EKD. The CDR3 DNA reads TGTGCCTGTGACATACTGGGGGATAGTACCTGGGACGCCCGACAGATGTTTTTC. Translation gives CACDILGDSTWDARQMFF.

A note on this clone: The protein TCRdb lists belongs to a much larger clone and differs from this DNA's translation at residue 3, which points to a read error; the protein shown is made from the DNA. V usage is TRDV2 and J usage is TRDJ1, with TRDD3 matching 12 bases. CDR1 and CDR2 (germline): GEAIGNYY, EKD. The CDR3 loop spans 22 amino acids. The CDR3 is CARDILGDTRDRKDVYTDKLIF. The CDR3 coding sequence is TGTGCCCGTGACATTCTGGGGGATACGCGGGACCGCAAGGACGTTTACACCGATAAACTCATCTTT.